This T cell receptor (beta chain) was found in a study of blood T cell repertoires in COVID-19. Only in-frame clones appear in the TCRdb table, and some are missing; sequencing was by immunoSEQ multiplex PCR. The sample has about 270,000 clones; around 90% are singletons. The cohort comprised adults aged roughly 18 to 95 years residing in approximately 22 US areas. Participants in the exposed group had met a COVID-19 case in the 2 weeks before joining the study. V lost 3 bases and J lost 4, with 9 bases in between. Germline assignment: CDR1 SGHVS and CDR2 FNYEAQ. The CDR3 spans 13 residues. The gene calls are TRBV7-6 and TRBJ1-1; D not resolved. Sequenced sample: PBMCs or T cells enriched from blood (not recorded which). This sequence was found in a middle-aged man who had been exposed to COVID-19. Here the CDR3 reads CASSFSSGTEAFF. DNA of the CDR3: TGTGCCAGCAGCTTCTCATCCGGCACTGAAGCTTTCTTT.